The present TCR beta chain was sequenced within a study of blood T cell repertoires in COVID-19. Study-level background: Sites across the United States, Italy and Spain contributed samples from acute and convalescent COVID-19. PBMCs, B-cell-depleted T cells, or T cells provided the cDNA or gDNA that made up the material.

In the original workflow: Quantification of nucleated cells was approximated via reference gene primer amplification. Assay used: immunoSEQ multiplex PCR; TCRdb lists only in-frame clones, some missing. Clone size and the V and J calls come from that table; the DNA yielded D and trimming. Of about 150,000 clones in the sample, approximately 80% were seen once. With V trimmed by 5 bases and J by 6 bases, 8 bases remained unmatched. This CDR3 region has 15 residues. Germline values: CDR1 SGHNT, CDR2 YENEEA. Followed longitudinally, the Seattle patients had been enrolled during active infection. The TCR was taken from a woman in her sixties with COVID-19, enrolled during active disease. This sequence joins TRBV11-3 and TRBJ2-2; TRBD1 matches 8 bases. Sample: peripheral blood. Written as DNA, the CDR3 is TGTGCCAGCAGCACCGACAGGGGTCCGGCCGGGGAGCTGTTTTTT. Amino acid sequence: CASSTDRGPAGELFF.